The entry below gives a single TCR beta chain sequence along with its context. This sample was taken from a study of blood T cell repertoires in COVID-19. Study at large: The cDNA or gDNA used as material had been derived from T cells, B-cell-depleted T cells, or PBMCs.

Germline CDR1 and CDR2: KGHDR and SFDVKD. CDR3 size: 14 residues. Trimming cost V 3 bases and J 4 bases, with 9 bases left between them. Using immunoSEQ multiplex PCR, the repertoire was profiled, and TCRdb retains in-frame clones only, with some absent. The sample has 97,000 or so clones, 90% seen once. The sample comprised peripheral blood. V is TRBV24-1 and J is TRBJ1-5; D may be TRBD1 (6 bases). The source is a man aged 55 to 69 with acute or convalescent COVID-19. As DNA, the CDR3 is TGTGCCACCAGTGATGGGGGCAGAAATCAGCCCCAGCATTTT. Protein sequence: CATSDGGRNQPQHF.